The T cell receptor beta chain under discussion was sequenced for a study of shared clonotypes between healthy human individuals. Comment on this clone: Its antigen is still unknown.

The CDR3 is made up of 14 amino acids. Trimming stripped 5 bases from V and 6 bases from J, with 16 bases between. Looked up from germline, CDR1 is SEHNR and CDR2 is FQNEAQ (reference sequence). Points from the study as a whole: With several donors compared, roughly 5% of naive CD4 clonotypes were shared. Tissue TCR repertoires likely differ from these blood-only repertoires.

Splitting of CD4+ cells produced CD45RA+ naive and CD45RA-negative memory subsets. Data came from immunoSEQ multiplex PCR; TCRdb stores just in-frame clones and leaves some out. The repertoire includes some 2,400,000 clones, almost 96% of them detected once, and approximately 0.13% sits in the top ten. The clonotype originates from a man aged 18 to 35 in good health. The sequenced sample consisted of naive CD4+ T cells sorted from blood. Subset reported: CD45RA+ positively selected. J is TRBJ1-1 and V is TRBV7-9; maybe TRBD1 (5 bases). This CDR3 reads CASSAEWGFSEAFF. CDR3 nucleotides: TGTGCCAGCAGCGCAGAATGGGGGTTCTCTGAAGCTTTCTTT.